The 26 T cell receptor beta chains below were found in one sample sequenced in a study of shared clonotypes between healthy human individuals. Generated by immunoSEQ multiplex PCR, the TCRdb table keeps only in-frame clones and is missing some. The data contain millions of clones, 90% to 95% of them singletons. Sequencing used naive CD4+ T cells sorted from blood. Stated subset: CD45RA+ positively selected. The receptor source for this set is a young man in good health.

J is TRBJ2-7 and V is TRBV7-2, with D hard to call. Germline values: CDR1 SGHTA, CDR2 FQGNSA. The V and J ends lost 5 bases and 1 base respectively, with 12 bases between them. CDR3 length: 14 residues. The CDR3 nucleotides read TGTGCCAGCAGCGGCTCGCAGGCTTCCTACGAGCAGTACTTC. Its protein product is CASSGSQASYEQYF.

V is TRBV5-6 and J is TRBJ2-1; 8 bases agree with TRBD2. V gave up 3 bases and J gave up 5 bases; unmatched junction bases: 7. This CDR3 comprises 15 residues. Germline CDR1 reads SGHDT; CDR2 reads YYEEEE. The chain's CDR3 is CASSSERGLNNEQFF. In DNA, the CDR3 is TGTGCCAGCAGCTCCGAGCGGGGGCTAAACAATGAGCAGTTCTTC.

The V call is TRBV5-1, the J call TRBJ2-7; 8 nucleotides line up with TRBD2. Germline trimming cut 1 base from V and 7 bases from J; bases unmatched to any gene: 10. The CDR3 length is 15 residues. The V gene's germline CDR1 is SGHRS and CDR2 YFSETQ. The CDR3 DNA is TGCGCCAGCAGCTTGAGTGCAGCGGGAGCTGGGGAGCAGTACTTC. Its protein is CASSLSAAGAGEQYF.

The V gene is TRBV9, the J gene TRBJ2-5, with TRBD1 matching 8 bases. Germline V CDR1 and CDR2: SGDLS, YYNGEE. This CDR3 is built from 13 residues. The V and J ends lost 9 bases and 4 bases, in that order; junction bases with no gene match: 8. This CDR3 reads CATSTGVGETQYF. CDR3 in DNA: TGTGCCACCTCGACAGGGGTTGGAGAGACCCAGTACTTC.

The CDR3 region is CASSPRQGAGEQYF. CDR3 sequence (DNA): TGTGCCAGCTCACCCCGACAGGGGGCGGGCGAGCAGTACTTC. V and J are TRBV18 and TRBJ2-7, with 10 bases identical to TRBD1. Looked up from germline, CDR1 is KGHSH and CDR2 is LQKENI. The CDR3 consists of 14 residues. After removal of 3 bases from V and 6 bases from J, the junction contained 5 bases not matched to a gene.

The chain employs TRBV7-2 and TRBJ1-1, with unresolved D. The CDR3 runs to 11 residues. Trimming took off 5 bases at V and 6 bases at J, with 7 bases between the two ends. From germline, CDR1 is SGHTA and CDR2 FQGNSA. The CDR3 DNA is TGTGCCAGCAGCACTTATGCTGAAGCTTTCTTT. Translated: CASSTYAEAFF.

J is TRBJ2-3 and V is TRBV7-2; D perhaps matches TRBD2 (6 bases). Germline CDR1 SGHTA, CDR2 FQGNSA. The CDR3 contains 15 residues. Deletions cut 5 bases from V and 4 bases from J, with 16 bases between. This CDR3 is CASSRTGVTADTQYF. CDR3 DNA sequence: TGTGCCAGCAGCCGCACGGGAGTTACGGCAGATACGCAGTATTTT.

V and J are TRBV5-1 and TRBJ1-4; 7 bases align to TRBD1. The germline CDR1 and CDR2 sequences are SGHRS and YFSETQ. The CDR3 contains 16 residues. V was pared by 2 bases and J by 3 bases, with 7 bases of the junction left unmatched. Written as DNA, the CDR3 is TGCGCCAGCAGCTTCCCCACAGGGGCGGCTAATGAAAAACTGTTTTTT. Its protein product is CASSFPTGAANEKLFF.

This chain's CDR3 is CASSPDSRSYEQYF. For the CDR3, the DNA is TGTGCCAGCTCACCGGACAGCCGCTCCTACGAGCAGTACTTC. V is TRBV18 and J is TRBJ2-7; TRBD1 is a possible D gene (6 bases). The germline CDR1 and CDR2 sequences are KGHSH and LQKENI. Trimming left V 3 bases short and J 0 bases short, with 9 bases between. CDR3 length: 14 residues.

In the case of this clone: This sample includes further DNA sequences coding for the same CDR3. J is TRBJ1-6 and V is TRBV28; D is unclear. The CDR3 extends over 14 amino acids. The V end was cut by 3 bases, the J end by 0 bases, with 3 bases between. Germline CDR1 and CDR2: MDHEN and SYDVKM. In DNA form, the CDR3 reads TGTGCCAGCAGTTTGTCCTCCTATAATTCACCCCTCCACTTT. The encoded protein is CASSLSSYNSPLHF.

This sequence joins TRBV28 and TRBJ1-1; 8 bases fit TRBD1. The CDR3 is made up of 14 amino acids. V was clipped by 8 bases and J by 1 base; unmatched bases: 6. CDR1 is MDHEN and CDR2 is SYDVKM in the germline V gene. The CDR3 nucleotides read TGTGCCAGCTCGCGGACAGGGCCGAACACTGAAGCTTTCTTT. This gives the protein CASSRTGPNTEAFF. The complete variable domain, with remaining parts taken from reference TRBV28 and TRBJ1-1, reads DVKVTQSSRYLVKRTGEKVFLECVQDMDHENMFWYRQDPGLGLRLIYFSYDVKMKEKGDIPEGYSVSREKKERFSLILESASTNQTSMYLCASSRTGPNTEAFFGQGTRLTVV.

The V call is TRBV18, the J call TRBJ2-7, with 7 bases aligning to TRBD1. J was trimmed by 5 bases and V by 4 bases; bases with no gene match: 5. CDR1 and CDR2 from the germline V gene are KGHSH and LQKENI. CDR3 length: 13 residues. The CDR3 region is CASSLGTVNEQYF. The CDR3 bases are TGTGCCAGCTCACTAGGGACAGTTAACGAGCAGTACTTC.

This chain joins TRBV6-6 and TRBJ2-5, with D perhaps TRBD1 or TRBD2 (5 bases each). CDR1 is MNHNY, CDR2 SVGAGI, per germline (reference sequence). This CDR3 is 15 amino acids long. The ends were cut back, 4 bases at V and 1 base at J, with 13 bases in the middle. DNA of the CDR3: TGTGCCAGCAGTTCTCGGACTGGGGCCCAAGAGACCCAGTACTTC. This encodes CASSSRTGAQETQYF.

The rearrangement links TRBV10-3 to TRBJ2-5; D is possibly TRBD1 or TRBD2 (5 bases each). Trimming removed 2 bases at V and 5 bases at J, with 12 bases between. There are 14 residues in the CDR3. Germline V lookup: CDR1 ENHRY, CDR2 SYGVKD. This CDR3 reads CAISERGLGETQYF. CDR3 in DNA: TGTGCCATCAGTGAGCGGGGCTTAGGGGAGACCCAGTACTTC.

Note on this clone: A read error may produce the germline difference seen at one junction end. The chain carries TRBV5-1 and TRBJ2-5; TRBD1 is a possible D gene (6 bases). The CDR3 extends over 15 amino acids. Germline lookup yields CDR1 SGHRS and CDR2 YFSETQ. The CDR3 DNA is TGCGCCAGCAGCTTGGATGGGACAAGGGTCGAGAGCCAGTACTTC. Its protein product is CASSLDGTRVESQYF.

The V and J genes are TRBV29-1 and TRBJ2-5, with TRBD2 matching over 12 bases. The germline CDR1 and CDR2 sequences are SQVTM and ANQGSEA. V dropped 8 bases and J dropped 7; count of bases not matched to a gene: 14. CDR3 length: 15 residues. DNA of the CDR3: TGCAGCACTTCCGCCGGGACTAGCGGGTTGGGGACCCAGTACTTC. Translation: CSTSAGTSGLGTQYF.

This chain links TRBV29-1 with TRBJ2-1; TRBD1 matches 7 bases. With V trimmed by 3 bases and J by 10 bases, 6 bases remained unmatched. Germline lookup yields CDR1 SQVTM and CDR2 ANQGSEA. The CDR3 runs to 12 residues. This CDR3 is CSVELGGGEQFF. For the CDR3, the DNA is TGCAGCGTTGAGTTAGGGGGCGGCGAGCAGTTCTTC.

The chain joins TRBV18 to TRBJ1-4; 7 bases match TRBD1. The germline V gene has CDR1 KGHSH and CDR2 LQKENI. The CDR3 length is 16 residues. Trimming removed 6 bases from V and 0 bases from J; junction bases left unmatched: 7. Here the CDR3 reads CASSKNRGATNEKLFF. In DNA form, the CDR3 reads TGTGCCAGCTCGAAAAACAGGGGAGCAACTAATGAAAAACTGTTTTTT.

The chain has TRBV30 and TRBJ1-1, with TRBD1 identical over 7 bases. V trimming: 2 bases; J trimming: 5 bases; junction bases outside the gene matches: 5. Germline V gives CDR1 GTSNPN, CDR2 SVGIG (reference sequence). The CDR3 is 13 residues long. The CDR3 region is CAWSIQGGTEAFF. The DNA of the CDR3 is TGTGCCTGGAGTATTCAGGGGGGGACTGAAGCTTTCTTT.

The chain has TRBV10-3 and TRBJ1-5; no clear D gene. CDR3 length: 12 residues. Trimming stripped 10 bases from V and 4 bases from J, with 11 bases between. Germline V gene lookup returns CDR1 ENHRY and CDR2 SYGVKD. The DNA of the CDR3 is TGTGCCACCCGACGTGAGAATCAGCCCCAGCATTTT. Its translation is CATRRENQPQHF.

V and J are TRBV5-6 and TRBJ2-2, with D maybe TRBD1 (5 bases). Germline V gene lookup returns CDR1 SGHDT and CDR2 YYEEEE. Trimming removed 2 bases from V and 4 bases from J, with 12 bases in between. This CDR3 spans 15 amino acids. The DNA for the CDR3 is TGTGCCAGCAGCTTTAGGCGGACACTCACCGGGGAGCTGTTTTTT. This codes for CASSFRRTLTGELFF.

As to this clone: This same CDR3 is encoded by further DNA sequences in the sample. V and J are TRBV5-1 and TRBJ2-7; D call uncertain. This CDR3 spans 13 amino acids. CDR1 and CDR2 (germline): SGHRS, YFSETQ. With 0 bases removed from V and 2 bases from J, the gap between germline ends came to 6 bases. The CDR3 region is CASSLEGAYEQYF. The CDR3 DNA reads TGCGCCAGCAGCTTGGAAGGAGCCTACGAGCAGTACTTC.

The rearrangement links TRBV10-3 to TRBJ2-2; TRBD1 aligns across 9 bases. J lost 5 bases, V lost 2 bases, and 9 bases had no gene match. Germline V gene data show CDR1 as ENHRY and CDR2 as SYGVKD. The CDR3 length is 17 residues. Here the CDR3 reads CAISEAGTGSSTGELFF. CDR3 coding DNA: TGTGCCATCAGTGAGGCCGGGACAGGGTCATCTACCGGGGAGCTGTTTTTT.

Comments on this clone: The sample holds other DNA sequences that translate to the same CDR3. Written as DNA, the CDR3 is TGTGCCAGCAGTGGGACAGGGTATGGCTACACCTTC. This codes for CASSGTGYGYTF. J is TRBJ1-2 and V is TRBV2; TRBD1 agrees at 8 bases. This CDR3 has 12 amino acids. With 4 bases clipped from V and 5 bases from J, the junction kept 0 bases outside the gene matches. Germline V gene lookup returns CDR1 SNHLY and CDR2 FYNNEI.

This clone is a singleton in its sample. The chain has TRBV7-2 and TRBJ2-3, with 7 bases identical to TRBD1. The CDR3 runs 16 residues. V lost 7 bases to trimming and J lost 4 bases; unmatched junction nucleotides: 14. Per the germline V gene, CDR1 is SGHTA and CDR2 is FQGNSA. The CDR3 protein is CASISGKGGRSDTQYF. The CDR3, as DNA: TGTGCCAGCATTTCTGGAAAAGGGGGCAGGTCAGATACGCAGTATTTT.

The gene calls are TRBV6-1 and TRBJ1-5; a weak D match, TRBD1 (6 bases). This CDR3 is 13 amino acids long. The V gene's germline CDR1 is MNHNS and CDR2 SASEGT. The germline V and J ends were trimmed by 4 bases and 5 bases, with 9 bases remaining between them. The CDR3 nucleotides are TGTGCCAGCAGTGTATCAGGGGATCAGCCCCAGCATTTT. This translates into CASSVSGDQPQHF.